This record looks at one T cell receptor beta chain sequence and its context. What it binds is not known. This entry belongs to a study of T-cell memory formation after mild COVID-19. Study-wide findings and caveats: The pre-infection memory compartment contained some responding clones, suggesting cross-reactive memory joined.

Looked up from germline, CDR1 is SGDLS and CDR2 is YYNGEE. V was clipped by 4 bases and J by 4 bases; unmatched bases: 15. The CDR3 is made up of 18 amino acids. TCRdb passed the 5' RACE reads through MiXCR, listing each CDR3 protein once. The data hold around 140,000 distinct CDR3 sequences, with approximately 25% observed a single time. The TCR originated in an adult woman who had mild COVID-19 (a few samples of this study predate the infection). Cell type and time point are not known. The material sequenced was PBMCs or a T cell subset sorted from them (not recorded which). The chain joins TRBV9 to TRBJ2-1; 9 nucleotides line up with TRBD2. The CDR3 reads CASSPAGGAGGLYNEQFF. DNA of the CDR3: TGTGCCAGCAGCCCCGCGGGAGGGGCGGGGGGGTTATACAATGAGCAGTTCTTC.